The 10 T cell receptor beta chains given below trace back to one sample, sequenced in a study of blood T cell repertoires in COVID-19. Clones were read by immunoSEQ multiplex PCR, and TCRdb kept only the in-frame ones, dropping some. The sample includes roughly 260,000 clones, about 89% of them seen just once. Sequencing input: PBMCs or T cells enriched from blood (not recorded which). These TCRs come from a woman between 18 and 30 years old who had recovered from COVID-19.

CDR3 residues: CASSGQVVSYEQYF. In nucleotides, the CDR3 is TGTGCCAGCAGTGGACAGGTAGTATCCTACGAGCAGTACTTC. The genes are TRBV2 and TRBJ2-7, with D possibly TRBD1 on 6 matching bases. The germline gives CDR1 SNHLY, CDR2 FYNNEI. The V gene lost 4 bases and the J gene lost 1 base, with 11 bases spanning the gap. The CDR3 extends over 14 amino acids.

The chain recombines TRBV7-2 with TRBJ1-1; a weak D match, TRBD1 (6 bases). The V end was cut by 1 base, the J end by 0 bases, with 12 bases between. Per germline, CDR1 SGHTA and CDR2 FQGNSA. The CDR3 runs 16 residues. The CDR3 DNA reads TGTGCCAGCAGCTTAGTTGGGGGGGCCCTGAACACTGAAGCTTTCTTT. Its translation: CASSLVGGALNTEAFF.

The chain's CDR3 is CAWSVTGTEQYF. The CDR3 region has the DNA TGTGCCTGGAGTGTTACAGGGACCGAGCAGTACTTC. V usage is TRBV30 and J usage is TRBJ2-7, with D maybe TRBD1 (6 bases). Germline V gene sequence: CDR1 GTSNPN, CDR2 SVGIG (reference sequence). The CDR3 totals 12 residues. Trimming cost V 0 bases and J 6 bases, with 9 bases left between them.

The V call is TRBV28, the J call TRBJ1-2; 7 bases are a match to TRBD1. The germline V gene encodes CDR1 MDHEN and CDR2 SYDVKM. The V segment lost 5 bases and the J segment 3 bases; nucleotides outside the gene matches: 6. CDR3 size: 14 residues. CDR3 nucleotides: TGTGCCAGCAGTGTTCCCAGGGGGGACTATGGCTACACCTTC. Encoded protein: CASSVPRGDYGYTF.

The chain recombines TRBV7-9 with TRBJ1-4; D remains unclear. CDR3 size: 13 residues. Germline V gene sequence: CDR1 SEHNR, CDR2 FQNEAQ (reference sequence). Trimming shortened V by 5 bases and J by 8 bases, and 12 bases separated the two germline ends. CDR3 bases: TGTGCCAGCAGCCCTACGGTGGGCGAAAAACTGTTTTTT. Amino acid sequence: CASSPTVGEKLFF.

V gene TRBV21-1 combines with J gene TRBJ2-2; no check of the table's D call, TRBD2, against the DNA was made. TRBV21-1 is shown as a pseudogene. The CDR3 extends over 18 amino acids. CDR3 in amino acids: CASSKGTSGSKEAGELFF. The CDR3 DNA is TGTGCCAGCAGCAAGGGGACTAGCGGGAGTAAGGAGGCCGGGGAGCTGTTTTTT.

In regard to this clone: Other DNA sequences in the sample encode the same CDR3. The J gene is TRBJ2-3, the V gene TRBV5-1; 9 bases match TRBD2. The germline CDR1 and CDR2 sequences are SGHRS and YFSETQ. The CDR3 covers 14 residues. Trimming at V came to 4 bases and at J to 6 bases, leaving 6 bases not matched to a gene. CDR3 sequence reads: CASSPGLAPDTQYF. DNA for the CDR3: TGCGCCAGCAGCCCGGGACTAGCACCGGATACGCAGTATTTT.

This chain uses TRBV29-1 with TRBJ2-1; TRBD2 matches at 11 bases. CDR3 length equals 14 residues. V was pared by 4 bases and J by 6 bases, with 5 bases of the junction left unmatched. Germline CDR1 and CDR2: SQVTM and ANQGSEA. The CDR3 region is CSVAGTSGTNEQFF. The CDR3 DNA reads TGCAGCGTTGCCGGGACTAGCGGTACCAATGAGCAGTTCTTC.

This clone was picked up one time. CDR3 DNA: TGTGCCAGCTCGGGTGATCAGCCCCAGCATTTT. This sequence encodes CASSGDQPQHF. The V gene is TRBV2, the J gene TRBJ1-5; D is ambiguous. There are 11 residues in the CDR3. Germline V gene lookup returns CDR1 SNHLY and CDR2 FYNNEI. V lost 8 bases and J 5 bases, leaving 7 bases between the germline ends.

The rearrangement joins TRBV29-1 to TRBJ1-2; TRBD1 matches 8 bases. J was trimmed by 3 bases and V by 3 bases; bases with no gene match: 3. The CDR3 loop spans 13 amino acids. Germline lookup yields CDR1 SQVTM and CDR2 ANQGSEA. CDR3 in amino acids: CSVDPTGDYGYTF. DNA of the CDR3: TGCAGCGTTGATCCGACAGGGGACTATGGCTACACCTTC.